These 20 T cell receptor beta chains were sequenced from one sample in a study of cytomegalovirus exposure and HLA in healthy donors. The PCR had 60 Vbeta and 13 Jbeta primers. Profiling relied on immunoSEQ multiplex PCR, and the TCRdb table lists in-frame clones only, not all of them. The table includes more than 100,000 clones, just under 90% detected once. Specimen: PBMCs. These TCRs come from a woman in her 30s in good health and CMV-seronegative.

This clone was detected only once. The chain employs TRBV27 and TRBJ2-6; the match to TRBD1 covers 8 bases. After removal of 5 bases from V and 4 bases from J, the junction contained 7 bases not matched to a gene. This CDR3 has 16 residues. Germline V lookup: CDR1 MNHEY, CDR2 SMNVEV (reference sequence). The CDR3 sequence: CASSLGQGFGANVLTF. The CDR3 DNA reads TGTGCCAGCAGTCTCGGACAGGGTTTCGGGGCCAACGTCCTGACTTTC. The full variable domain, completed using reference TRBV27 and TRBJ2-6, is EAQVTQNPRYLITVTGKKLTVTCSQNMNHEYMSWYRQDPGLGLRQIYYSMNVEVTDKGDVPEGYKVSRKEKRNFPLILESPSPNQTSLYFCASSLGQGFGANVLTFGAGSRLTVL.

The J gene is TRBJ2-7, the V gene TRBV28; 7 bases match TRBD1. This CDR3 region has 15 residues. V was clipped by 5 bases and J by 5 bases; unmatched bases: 12. Germline CDR1 reads MDHEN; CDR2 reads SYDVKM. For the CDR3, the DNA is TGTGCCAGCAGTGCCTGGGTGACAGGGAGCCACGAGCAGTACTTC. This translates into CASSAWVTGSHEQYF.

The V call is TRBV9, the J call TRBJ2-7; TRBD2 matches at 12 bases. J gave up 3 bases and V 3 bases, and 7 bases lay outside the gene matches. This CDR3 spans 16 amino acids. Germline assignment: CDR1 SGDLS and CDR2 YYNGEE. As DNA, the CDR3 is TGTGCCAGCAGCGCCACGACTAGCGGGGGACGCTACGAGCAGTACTTC. It codes for CASSATTSGGRYEQYF.

The rearrangement links TRBV29-1 to TRBJ1-2; D call uncertain. Germline V CDR1 and CDR2: SQVTM, ANQGSEA. V was clipped by 3 bases and J by 4 bases, with 9 bases between them. The CDR3 runs 12 residues. This chain's CDR3 is CSVEGRSYGYTF. CDR3 sequence (DNA): TGCAGCGTTGAGGGCAGAAGCTATGGCTACACCTTC.

As for this clone: At one end, the junction sequence differs from germline, possibly due to a read error. The chain employs TRBV7-9 and TRBJ1-5; the D gene is possibly TRBD1 (5 bases). Germline V gives CDR1 SEHNR, CDR2 FQNEAQ (reference sequence). The CDR3 spans 13 residues. The CDR3 loop is CSSSMTATEPQHF. CDR3 sequence (DNA): TGTTCCAGCAGCATGACAGCGACGGAGCCCCAGCATTTT. Full variable domain (missing parts from reference TRBV7-9 and TRBJ1-5): DTGVSQNPRHKITKRGQNVTFRCDPISEHNRLYWYRQTLGQGPEFLTYFQNEAQLEKSRLLSDRFSAERPKGSFSTLEIQRTEQGDSAMYLCSSSMTATEPQHFGDGTRLSIL.

Note on this clone: The sample has other DNA sequences that encode this CDR3 too. The J gene is TRBJ1-1, the V gene TRBV2; 10 nucleotides line up with TRBD1. J gave up 7 bases and V 5 bases, and 4 bases lay outside the gene matches. The CDR3 sequence is 13 residues long. CDR1 and CDR2 from the germline V gene are SNHLY and FYNNEI. In DNA form, the CDR3 reads TGTGCCAGCAGTATAGACAGGGGGCGTGAAGCTTTCTTT. Protein product: CASSIDRGREAFF. Drawing the rest from reference TRBV2 and TRBJ1-1, the complete variable domain is EPEVTQTPSHQVTQMGQEVILRCVPISNHLYFYWYRQILGQKVEFLVSFYNNEISEKSEIFDDQFSVERPDGSNFTLKIRSTKLEDSAMYFCASSIDRGREAFFGQGTRLTVV.

This clone has more than one count but fewer than ten. The chain is built from TRBV29-1 and TRBJ2-5; 10 nucleotides agree with TRBD2. The V gene end was trimmed by 4 bases and the J gene end by 7 bases; junction bases not matched to a gene: 9. The CDR3 runs to 14 residues. The germline V gene encodes CDR1 SQVTM and CDR2 ANQGSEA. The DNA of the CDR3 is TGCAGCGTTGGGGGACTAGCGCGTTTGAGGACCCAGTACTTC. This codes for CSVGGLARLRTQYF.

The chain is built from TRBV12-5 and TRBJ2-5, with a weak D call TRBD2 (5 bases). Germline V lookup: CDR1 LGHNT, CDR2 FRNRAP. V lost 3 bases and J lost 3, with 17 bases in between. The CDR3 sequence is 16 residues long. Written as DNA, the CDR3 is TGTGCTAGTGGTTTCAGGACTCGGCGAAAGAAAGAGACCCAGTACTTC. Its protein product is CASGFRTRRKKETQYF.

The chain links TRBV27 to TRBJ2-5; 7 nucleotides line up with TRBD1. The DNA end lines up better with TRBJ2-7; the J call may be wrong. Germline values: CDR1 MNHEY, CDR2 SMNVEV (reference sequence). CDR3 length: 18 residues. CDR3 amino acids: CASSFIQGLPGSIYEQYF. CDR3 sequence (DNA): TGTGCCAGCAGTTTTATACAGGGGCTACCAGGCTCGATCTACGAGCAGTACTTC.

This clone was seen a single time. The gene calls are TRBV5-6 and TRBJ2-2; 10 nucleotides line up with TRBD1. The CDR3 is made up of 19 amino acids. Germline V gene sequence: CDR1 SGHDT, CDR2 YYEEEE. J lost 5 bases, V lost 4 bases, and 17 bases had no gene match. The DNA of the CDR3 is TGTGCCAGCAGCCTCAAGACAGGGGGCTTTTGGGAAAGAACCGGGGAGCTGTTTTTT. Translation: CASSLKTGGFWERTGELFF.

The chain combines TRBV28 with TRBJ2-3; D gene ambiguous. CDR3 length equals 15 residues. The germline gives CDR1 MDHEN, CDR2 SYDVKM. V was trimmed by 3 bases and J by 2 bases, leaving 12 bases between them. CDR3 in DNA: TGTGCCAGCAGTTTGGGTCGGGTCCTCACAGATACGCAGTATTTT. Its translation is CASSLGRVLTDTQYF.

The chain carries TRBV5-1 and TRBJ2-5; 8 nucleotides match TRBD2. The CDR3 runs to 13 residues. Germline CDR1 is SGHRS and CDR2 is YFSETQ. V was pared by 7 bases and J by 5 bases, with 7 bases of the junction left unmatched. The CDR3 sequence is CASGPAGVETQYF. CDR3 coding DNA: TGCGCCAGCGGGCCAGCGGGAGTGGAGACCCAGTACTTC.

V and J are TRBV15 and TRBJ2-5, with TRBD2 matching over 9 bases. TRBJ2-7 matches the DNA end more closely, so the J call is doubtful. Germline CDR1 reads LNHNV; CDR2 reads YYDKDF (reference sequence). The CDR3 is 15 amino acids. This CDR3 reads CATSRDLAGTYEQYF. DNA for the CDR3: TGTGCCACCAGCAGGGATCTAGCGGGAACCTACGAGCAGTACTTC.

This rearrangement joins TRBV19 to TRBJ2-4; 7 bases align to TRBD1. Trimming took 9 bases from V and 0 from J; bases not matched to a gene: 5. The CDR3 has 14 residues. Looked up from germline, CDR1 is LNHDA and CDR2 is SQIVND (reference sequence). CDR3 protein: CASRDSLAKNIQYF. For the CDR3, the DNA is TGTGCCAGCCGGGACAGTTTAGCCAAAAACATTCAGTACTTC.

V gene TRBV6-5 combines with J gene TRBJ1-1, with TRBD1 matching 9 bases. From germline, CDR1 is MNHEY and CDR2 SVGAGI. The CDR3 extends over 13 amino acids. Germline trimming cut 6 bases from V and 8 bases from J; bases unmatched to any gene: 7. CDR3 in amino acids: CASSQTDRGEAFF. The CDR3, as DNA: TGTGCCAGCAGCCAGACCGACAGGGGGGAAGCTTTCTTT.

The CDR3 DNA reads as TGTGCCAGCAGCTGGGGACCGGAGGGCGAGCAGTACTTC. It is translated as CASSWGPEGEQYF. The chain employs TRBV5-6 and TRBJ2-7; possible D gene TRBD2, 6 bases. V shed 3 bases and J shed 6 bases, with 13 bases lying between them. The CDR3 contains 13 residues. CDR1 is SGHDT, CDR2 YYEEEE, per germline.

This chain links TRBV27 with TRBJ2-1; D gene uncertain. This CDR3 is 14 amino acids long. V was pared by 6 bases and J by 0 bases, with 9 bases between. Looked up from germline, CDR1 is MNHEY and CDR2 is SMNVEV (reference sequence). The CDR3 here is CASRDPSSYNEQFF. For the CDR3, the DNA is TGTGCCAGCAGAGACCCTAGCTCCTACAATGAGCAGTTCTTC.

The chain carries TRBV7-2 and TRBJ2-2, with 10 bases lining up with TRBD2. Germline CDR1 reads SGHTA; CDR2 reads FQGNSA. The CDR3 totals 17 residues. Trimming cost V 5 bases and J 6 bases; bases outside gene matches: 12. CDR3 sequence (DNA): TGTGCCAGCAGCGCCGCTAGCGGGAGAGTGTTGGCCGGGGAGCTGTTTTTT. Amino acid sequence: CASSAASGRVLAGELFF.

CDR3 amino acids: CAWSLLGGHSPLHF. CDR3 in DNA: TGTGCCTGGAGCCTATTAGGGGGACATTCACCCCTCCACTTT. This chain links TRBV30 with TRBJ1-6; possibly TRBD1 for D (6 bases). This CDR3 region has 14 residues. Trimming pared 3 bases from V and 8 bases from J, leaving 14 bases between. CDR1 and CDR2 (germline): GTSNPN, SVGIG (reference sequence).

The rearrangement joins TRBV5-4 to TRBJ1-1, with TRBD1 matching 10 bases. Germline loops: CDR1 SGHNT, CDR2 YYREEE (reference sequence). The CDR3 spans 15 residues. The trim removed 4 bases at V and 5 bases at J, leaving 8 bases unmatched. The DNA for the CDR3 is TGTGCCAGCAGCGGGAGACAGGGGGCGAGAACTGAAGCTTTCTTT. Translated, it gives CASSGRQGARTEAFF.